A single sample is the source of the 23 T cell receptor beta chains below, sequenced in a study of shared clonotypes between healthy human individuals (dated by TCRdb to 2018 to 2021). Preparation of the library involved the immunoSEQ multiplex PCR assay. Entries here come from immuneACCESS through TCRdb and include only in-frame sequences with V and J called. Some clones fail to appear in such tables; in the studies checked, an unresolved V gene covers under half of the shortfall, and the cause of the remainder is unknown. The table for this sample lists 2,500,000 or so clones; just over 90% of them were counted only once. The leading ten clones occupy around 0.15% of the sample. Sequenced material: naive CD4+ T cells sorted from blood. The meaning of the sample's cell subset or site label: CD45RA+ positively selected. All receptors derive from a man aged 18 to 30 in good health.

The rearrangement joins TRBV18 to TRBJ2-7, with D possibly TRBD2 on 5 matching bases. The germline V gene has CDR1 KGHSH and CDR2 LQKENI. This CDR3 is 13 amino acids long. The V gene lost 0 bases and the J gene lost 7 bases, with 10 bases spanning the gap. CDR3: CASSPPARGEQYF. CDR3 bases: TGTGCCAGCTCACCACCGGCACGGGGTGAGCAGTACTTC.

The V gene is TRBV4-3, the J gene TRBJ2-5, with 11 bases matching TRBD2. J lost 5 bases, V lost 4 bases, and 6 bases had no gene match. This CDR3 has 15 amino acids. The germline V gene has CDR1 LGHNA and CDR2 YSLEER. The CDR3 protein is CASSRTGLAGETQYF. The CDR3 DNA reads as TGCGCCAGCAGCCGAACCGGACTAGCGGGCGAGACCCAGTACTTC.

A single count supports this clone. The CDR3 coding sequence is TGTGCCAGCAGTTTAGGTTTCGGGACAGGTCATTTGGGGGAGCTGTTTTTT. Residues: CASSLGFGTGHLGELFF. J is TRBJ2-2 and V is TRBV28; 8 bases align to TRBD1. Trimming removed 2 bases from V and 8 bases from J; junction bases left unmatched: 13. Germline-derived CDR1 and CDR2 are MDHEN and SYDVKM. The CDR3 is made up of 17 amino acids. Based on the CDR3 plus reference TRBV28 and TRBJ2-2, the full variable domain is DVKVTQSSRYLVKRTGEKVFLECVQDMDHENMFWYRQDPGLGLRLIYFSYDVKMKEKGDIPEGYSVSREKKERFSLILESASTNQTSMYLCASSLGFGTGHLGELFFGEGSRLTVL.

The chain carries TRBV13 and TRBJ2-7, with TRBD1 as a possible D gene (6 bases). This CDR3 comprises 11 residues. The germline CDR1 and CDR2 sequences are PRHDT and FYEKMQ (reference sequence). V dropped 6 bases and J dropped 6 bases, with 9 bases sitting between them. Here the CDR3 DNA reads TGTGCCAGCAGACAGGGCTCCGAGCAGTACTTC. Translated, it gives CASRQGSEQYF.

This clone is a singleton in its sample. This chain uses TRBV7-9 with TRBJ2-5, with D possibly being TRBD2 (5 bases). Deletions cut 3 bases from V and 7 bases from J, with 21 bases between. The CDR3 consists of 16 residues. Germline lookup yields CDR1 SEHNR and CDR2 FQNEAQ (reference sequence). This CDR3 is CASSFDFNEGFRTQYF. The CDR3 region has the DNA TGTGCCAGCAGCTTTGATTTTAACGAGGGCTTCCGGACCCAGTACTTC. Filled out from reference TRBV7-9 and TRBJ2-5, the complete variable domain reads DTGVSQNPRHKITKRGQNVTFRCDPISEHNRLYWYRQTLGQGPEFLTYFQNEAQLEKSRLLSDRFSAERPKGSFSTLEIQRTEQGDSAMYLCASSFDFNEGFRTQYFGPGTRLLVL.

The CDR3 nucleotides read TGCGCCAGCAGCTTGGGGCCAGCAAGCTCCTACGAGCAGTACTTC. Translating gives CASSLGPASSYEQYF. The chain uses TRBV5-1 and TRBJ2-7; D remains unclear. Germline values: CDR1 SGHRS, CDR2 YFSETQ. The CDR3 length is 15 residues. Trimming pared 0 bases from V and 0 bases from J, leaving 10 bases between.

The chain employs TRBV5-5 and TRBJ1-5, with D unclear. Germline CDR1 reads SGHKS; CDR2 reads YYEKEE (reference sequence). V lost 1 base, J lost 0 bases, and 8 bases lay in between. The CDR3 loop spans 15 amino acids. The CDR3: CASSLYRYSNQPQHF. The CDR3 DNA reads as TGTGCCAGCAGCTTGTACAGATATAGCAATCAGCCCCAGCATTTT.

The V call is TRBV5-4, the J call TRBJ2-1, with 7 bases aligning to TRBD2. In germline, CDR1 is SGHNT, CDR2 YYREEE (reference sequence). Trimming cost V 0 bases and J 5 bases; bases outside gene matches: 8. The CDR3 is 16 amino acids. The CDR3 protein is CASSLVGGGVNNEQFF. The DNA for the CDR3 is TGTGCCAGCAGCTTGGTAGGTGGGGGGGTTAACAATGAGCAGTTCTTC.

CDR3 bases: TGTGCCAGCAGCCAGGGGGCTTATTATGGCTACACCTTC. Translating gives CASSQGAYYGYTF. The chain recombines TRBV28 with TRBJ1-2; TRBD1 matches 8 bases. CDR1 and CDR2 (germline): MDHEN, SYDVKM. The junction had 5 bases not matched to a gene; V was cut back by 6 bases and J by 5 bases. CDR3 size: 13 residues.

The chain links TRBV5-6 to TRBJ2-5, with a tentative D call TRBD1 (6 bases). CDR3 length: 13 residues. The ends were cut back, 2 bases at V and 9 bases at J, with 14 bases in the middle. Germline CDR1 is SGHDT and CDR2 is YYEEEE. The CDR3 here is CASSLGGVAAQYF. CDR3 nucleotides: TGTGCCAGCAGCTTAGGGGGTGTGGCGGCCCAGTACTTC. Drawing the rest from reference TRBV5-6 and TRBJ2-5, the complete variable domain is DAGVTQSPTHLIKTRGQQVTLRCSPKSGHDTVSWYQQALGQGPQFIFQYYEEEERQRGNFPDRFSGHQFPNYSSELNVNALLLGDSALYLCASSLGGVAAQYFGPGTRLLVL.

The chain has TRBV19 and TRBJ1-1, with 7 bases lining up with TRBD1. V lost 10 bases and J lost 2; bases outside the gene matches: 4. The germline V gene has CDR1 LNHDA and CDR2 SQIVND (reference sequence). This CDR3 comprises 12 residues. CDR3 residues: CATRDRNTEAFF. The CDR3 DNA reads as TGTGCCACCCGGGACAGAAACACTGAAGCTTTCTTT.

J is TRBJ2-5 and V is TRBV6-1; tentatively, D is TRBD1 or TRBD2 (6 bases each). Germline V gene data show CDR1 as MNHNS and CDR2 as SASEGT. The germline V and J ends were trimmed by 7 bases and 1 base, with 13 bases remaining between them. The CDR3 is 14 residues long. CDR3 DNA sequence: TGTGCCAGCATTTCGGGGGCCCTCCAAGAGACCCAGTACTTC. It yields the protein CASISGALQETQYF.

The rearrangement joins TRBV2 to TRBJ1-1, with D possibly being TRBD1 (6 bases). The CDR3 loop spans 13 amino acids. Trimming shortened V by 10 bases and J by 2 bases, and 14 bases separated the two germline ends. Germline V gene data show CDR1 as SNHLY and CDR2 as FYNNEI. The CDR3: CATLPGVNTEAFF. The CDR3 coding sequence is TGTGCCACGCTCCCAGGGGTCAACACTGAAGCTTTCTTT.

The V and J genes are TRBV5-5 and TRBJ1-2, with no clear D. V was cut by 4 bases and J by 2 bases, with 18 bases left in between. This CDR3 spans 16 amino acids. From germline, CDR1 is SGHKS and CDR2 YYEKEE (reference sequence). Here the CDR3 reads CASSLKGSSGNYGYTF. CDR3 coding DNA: TGTGCCAGCAGCCTAAAGGGCAGCTCTGGCAACTATGGCTACACCTTC.

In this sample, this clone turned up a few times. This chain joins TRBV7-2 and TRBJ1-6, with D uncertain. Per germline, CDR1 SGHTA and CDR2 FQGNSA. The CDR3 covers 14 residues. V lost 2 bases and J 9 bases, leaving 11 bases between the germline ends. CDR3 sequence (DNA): TGTGCCAGCAGCTTAAGGCAGACGATTTCACCCCTCCACTTT. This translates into CASSLRQTISPLHF.

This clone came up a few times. CDR3 protein: CASSTTRPGDSPLHF. In DNA, the CDR3 is TGTGCCAGCAGCACAACCCGGCCCGGGGATTCACCCCTCCACTTT. This rearrangement joins TRBV7-2 to TRBJ1-6; D is ambiguous. The CDR3 consists of 15 residues. V gave up 5 bases and J gave up 8 bases, with 16 bases separating them. Germline CDR1 is SGHTA and CDR2 is FQGNSA.

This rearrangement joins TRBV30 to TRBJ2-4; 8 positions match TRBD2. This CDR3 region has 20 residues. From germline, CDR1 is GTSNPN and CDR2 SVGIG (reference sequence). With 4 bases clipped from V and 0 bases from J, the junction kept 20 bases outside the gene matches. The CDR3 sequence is CAWNQPRGSGELLAKNIQYF. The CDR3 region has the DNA TGTGCCTGGAACCAACCCCGGGGTAGCGGGGAGTTGCTAGCCAAAAACATTCAGTACTTC.

The CDR3 sequence: CASSETSGEQFF. CDR3 nucleotides: TGTGCCAGCAGCGAGACTAGCGGGGAGCAGTTCTTC. The chain recombines TRBV6-5 with TRBJ2-1, with TRBD2 matching 10 bases. The germline V gene has CDR1 MNHEY and CDR2 SVGAGI. CDR3 length equals 12 residues. J gave up 10 bases and V 6 bases, and 3 bases lay outside the gene matches.

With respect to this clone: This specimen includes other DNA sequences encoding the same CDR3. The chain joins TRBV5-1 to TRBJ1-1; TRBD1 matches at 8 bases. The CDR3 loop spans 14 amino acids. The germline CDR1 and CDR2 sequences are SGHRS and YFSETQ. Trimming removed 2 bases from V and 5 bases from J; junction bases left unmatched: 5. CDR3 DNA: TGCGCCAGCAGCTTACAGGGGGGAACGACTGAAGCTTTCTTT. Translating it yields CASSLQGGTTEAFF.

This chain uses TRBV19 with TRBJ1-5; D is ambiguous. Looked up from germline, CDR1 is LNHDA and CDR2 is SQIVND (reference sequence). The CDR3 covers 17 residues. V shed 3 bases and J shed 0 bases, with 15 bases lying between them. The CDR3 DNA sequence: TGTGCCAGTAGTATTTATCACAGCACCAATAGCAATCAGCCCCAGCATTTT. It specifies CASSIYHSTNSNQPQHF.

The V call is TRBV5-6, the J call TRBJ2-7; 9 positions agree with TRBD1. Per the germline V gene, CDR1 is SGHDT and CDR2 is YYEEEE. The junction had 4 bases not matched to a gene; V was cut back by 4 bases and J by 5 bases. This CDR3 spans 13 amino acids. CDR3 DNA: TGTGCCAGCAGCCAGGACAGGGGCGACGAGCAGTACTTC. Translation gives CASSQDRGDEQYF.

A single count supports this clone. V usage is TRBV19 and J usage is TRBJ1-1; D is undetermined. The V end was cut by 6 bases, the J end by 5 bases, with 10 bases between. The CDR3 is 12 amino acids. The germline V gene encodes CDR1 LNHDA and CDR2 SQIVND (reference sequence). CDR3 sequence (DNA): TGTGCCAGTAGCGACCTGGGAACTGAAGCTTTCTTT. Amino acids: CASSDLGTEAFF.

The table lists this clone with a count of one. The CDR3 DNA sequence: TGCGCCAGCAGCCAACCTGGGACGACCTACGAGCAGTACTTC. Protein sequence: CASSQPGTTYEQYF. The V call is TRBV5-1, the J call TRBJ2-7; D possibly uses TRBD1 or TRBD2 (5 bases each). The CDR3 extends over 14 amino acids. Germline values: CDR1 SGHRS, CDR2 YFSETQ. The ends were cut back, 4 bases at V and 2 bases at J, with 13 bases in the middle.